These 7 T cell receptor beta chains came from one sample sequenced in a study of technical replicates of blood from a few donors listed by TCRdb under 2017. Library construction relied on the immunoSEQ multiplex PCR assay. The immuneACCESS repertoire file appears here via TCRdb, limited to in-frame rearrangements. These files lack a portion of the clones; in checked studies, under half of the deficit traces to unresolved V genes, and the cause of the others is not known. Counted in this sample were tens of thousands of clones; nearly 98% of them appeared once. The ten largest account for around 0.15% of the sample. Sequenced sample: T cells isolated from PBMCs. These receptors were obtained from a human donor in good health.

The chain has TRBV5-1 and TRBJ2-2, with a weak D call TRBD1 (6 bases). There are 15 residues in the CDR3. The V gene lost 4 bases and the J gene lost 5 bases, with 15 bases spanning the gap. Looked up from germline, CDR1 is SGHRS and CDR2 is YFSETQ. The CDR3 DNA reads TGCGCCAGCAGCGGAACCGGGACACGGACCGGGGAGCTGTTTTTT. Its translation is CASSGTGTRTGELFF.

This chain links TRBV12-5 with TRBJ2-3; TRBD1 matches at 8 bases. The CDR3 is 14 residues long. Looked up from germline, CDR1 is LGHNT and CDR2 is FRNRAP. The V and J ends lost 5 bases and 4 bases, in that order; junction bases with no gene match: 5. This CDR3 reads CASGLGQGPDTQYF. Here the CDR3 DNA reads TGTGCTAGTGGTCTTGGACAGGGACCAGATACGCAGTATTTT.

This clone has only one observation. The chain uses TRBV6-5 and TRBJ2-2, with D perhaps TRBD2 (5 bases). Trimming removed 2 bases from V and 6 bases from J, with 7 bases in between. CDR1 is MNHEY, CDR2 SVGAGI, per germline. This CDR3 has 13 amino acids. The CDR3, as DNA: TGTGCCAGCAGTTACGCTAGCCCCGGGGAGCTGTTTTTT. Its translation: CASSYASPGELFF.

DNA for the CDR3: TGTGCCAGCAGTACCGGGACAGGGTTCTACGAGCAGTACTTC. This translates into CASSTGTGFYEQYF. This rearrangement joins TRBV27 to TRBJ2-7; 9 bases align to TRBD1. The CDR3 has 14 residues. Germline values: CDR1 MNHEY, CDR2 SMNVEV (reference sequence). With V trimmed by 5 bases and J by 3 bases, 5 bases remained unmatched.

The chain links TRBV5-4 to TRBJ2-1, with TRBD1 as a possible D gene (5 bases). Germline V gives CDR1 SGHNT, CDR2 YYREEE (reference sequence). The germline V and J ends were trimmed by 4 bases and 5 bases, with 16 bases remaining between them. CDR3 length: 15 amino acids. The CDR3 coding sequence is TGTGCCAGCAGCAAAGAGGAAGGGGTGCACAATGAGCAGTTCTTC. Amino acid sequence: CASSKEEGVHNEQFF.

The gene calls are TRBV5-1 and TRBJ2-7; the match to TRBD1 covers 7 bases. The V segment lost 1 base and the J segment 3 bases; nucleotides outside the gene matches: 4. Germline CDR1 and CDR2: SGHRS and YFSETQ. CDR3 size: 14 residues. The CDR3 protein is CASSLNRGDYEQYF. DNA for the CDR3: TGCGCCAGCAGCTTGAACAGGGGAGACTACGAGCAGTACTTC.

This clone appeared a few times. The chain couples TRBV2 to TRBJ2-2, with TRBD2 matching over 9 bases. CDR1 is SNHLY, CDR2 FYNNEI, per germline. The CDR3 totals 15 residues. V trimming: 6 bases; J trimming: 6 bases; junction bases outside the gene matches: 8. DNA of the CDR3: TGTGCCAGCAGCATACTAGCGGGTCTTTCCGGGGAGCTGTTTTTT. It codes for CASSILAGLSGELFF.